What follows are 6 T cell receptor beta chains derived from one specimen sequenced in a study of blood T cells in healthy people across ages. The authors ran a second PCR of 7 to 11 cycles using a sample-barcoded 5' primer and a J-beta primer mix. TCRdb reprocessed the 5' RACE reads via MiXCR and lists one record per CDR3 protein. The sample has fewer than 1 million distinct CDR3 sequences, 44% seen once. The sequencing sample was made of blood. These receptors were taken from a man between 60 and 75 years old in good health.

The chain is built from TRBV12-3 or TRBV12-4 and TRBJ1-5; D is unclear. The CDR3 contains 16 residues. Trimming left V 4 bases short and J 2 bases short, with 15 bases between. The CDR3 sequence: CASSWTGERGNQPQHF. CDR3 DNA: TGTGCCAGCAGTTGGACCGGGGAAAGGGGCAATCAGCCCCAGCATTTT.

The chain uses TRBV7-2 and TRBJ2-7, with a possible D match to TRBD2 (6 bases). Matching the DNA end better, TRBJ2-5 makes the J call doubtful. The CDR3 consists of 15 residues. Germline V gene sequence: CDR1 SGHTA, CDR2 FQGNSA. CDR3 sequence: CASRTHRSGPETQYF. The CDR3 nucleotides are TGTGCCAGCAGAACGCACCGTAGCGGCCCAGAGACCCAGTACTTC.

A remark on this clonotype: Relative to the germline gene, one junction end is altered; a read error may explain this. The CDR3 DNA follows: TGTGCCAGCAGTTTAGTTGCTAGCACAGATACGCAGTATTTT. This sequence encodes CASSLVASTDTQYF. V and J are TRBV7-6 and TRBJ2-3; no reliable D call. The CDR3 covers 14 residues. Germline loops: CDR1 SGHVS, CDR2 FNYEAQ. Full variable domain (remainder filled in from reference TRBV7-6 and TRBJ2-3): GAGVSQSPRYKVTKRGQDVALRCDPISGHVSLYWYRQALGQGPEFLTYFNYEAQQDKSGLPNDRFSAERPEGSISTLTIQRTEQRDSAMYRCASSLVASTDTQYFGPGTRLTVL.

This clonotype was seen once. The chain joins TRBV12-3 or TRBV12-4 to TRBJ1-2; a possible D gene is TRBD1 (5 bases). V shed 5 bases and J shed 5 bases, with 15 bases lying between them. This CDR3 is 14 amino acids long. DNA of the CDR3: TGTGCCAGCAGTCGGACATGGGGCGTGTATGGCTACACCTTC. Its protein product is CASSRTWGVYGYTF.

This rearrangement joins TRBV20-1 to TRBJ2-7; D is perhaps TRBD1 or TRBD2 (5 bases each). Germline loops: CDR1 DFQATT, CDR2 SNEGSKA (reference sequence). The CDR3 runs to 13 residues. V lost 5 bases and J lost 5, with 16 bases in between. CDR3 nucleotides: TGCAGTGCTCCTCTGTGGGGGACCAACGAGCAGTACTTC. Amino acids: CSAPLWGTNEQYF.

This clonotype was detected a few times. The chain combines TRBV7-2 with TRBJ2-7; D remains unclear. The DNA end favors TRBJ2-4, so the J call may be wrong. The germline V gene has CDR1 SGHTA and CDR2 FQGNSA. CDR3 length: 12 residues. The CDR3: CASSLELGIQYF. Written as DNA, the CDR3 is TGTGCCAGCAGCTTAGAGCTGGGCATTCAGTACTTC.